The 19 T cell receptor beta chains in this list originate from one sample, sequenced in a study of graft-versus-host responses after intestinal transplantation. Data came from immunoSEQ multiplex PCR; TCRdb stores just in-frame clones and leaves some out. In the table there are 96,000 or so clones, roughly 90% of which are singletons. These receptors have no identified antigens. Sequenced here: unstimulated CD4+ T cells sorted from spleen or lymph node cells, sampled before intestinal transplant. These receptors were collected from a human donor who received an intestinal transplant.

This chain connects TRBV25-1 to TRBJ2-7, with D tentatively TRBD1 (5 bases). The CDR3 contains 13 residues. CDR1 is MGHDK, CDR2 SYGVNS, per germline. Trimming pared 3 bases from V and 3 bases from J, leaving 9 bases between. The CDR3 sequence: CASSDLGDYEQYF. The CDR3 DNA reads as TGTGCCAGCAGTGATTTAGGGGACTACGAGCAGTACTTC.

The chain uses TRBV10-2 and TRBJ1-5; 8 bases agree with TRBD1. The germline V gene encodes CDR1 WSHSY and CDR2 SAAADI. The J segment lost 4 bases and the V segment lost 4 bases, leaving 0 bases of the junction unmatched. The length of the CDR3 is 13 residues. The CDR3 spells CASSGQGNQPQHF. CDR3 sequence (DNA): TGCGCCAGCAGTGGACAGGGGAATCAGCCCCAGCATTTT.

As to this clone: This sample includes further DNA sequences coding for the same CDR3. The genes are TRBV15 and TRBJ1-3; 7 bases fit TRBD1. The CDR3 covers 13 residues. The V segment lost 3 bases and the J segment 4 bases; nucleotides outside the gene matches: 0. Germline CDR1 reads LNHNV; CDR2 reads YYDKDF (reference sequence). The CDR3 loop reads CATSRDRGNTIYF. The DNA of the CDR3 is TGTGCCACCAGCAGGGACAGGGGAAACACCATATATTTT.

The rearrangement joins TRBV19 to TRBJ1-5; possibly TRBD1 for D (5 bases). Germline values: CDR1 LNHDA, CDR2 SQIVND (reference sequence). The CDR3 runs 15 residues. Trimming pared 5 bases from V and 0 bases from J, leaving 11 bases between. The CDR3 sequence: CASSYRINSNQPQHF. The CDR3 DNA follows: TGTGCCAGTAGTTACAGGATTAATAGCAATCAGCCCCAGCATTTT.

V usage is TRBV19 and J usage is TRBJ2-1; 15 bases line up with TRBD2. CDR1 and CDR2 (germline): LNHDA, SQIVND (reference sequence). The trim removed 1 base at V and 3 bases at J, leaving 10 bases unmatched. This CDR3 has 20 amino acids. The CDR3 is CASSIGWTSGGAGYYNEQFF. The DNA of the CDR3 is TGTGCCAGTAGTATAGGCTGGACTAGCGGGGGGGCCGGGTACTACAATGAGCAGTTCTTC.

A note on this clone: The junction shows a germline mismatch at one end, possibly a read error. The gene calls are TRBV12-5 and TRBJ2-7, with 10 bases that match TRBD2. The CDR3 consists of 14 residues. The V gene's germline CDR1 is LGHNT and CDR2 FRNRAP. CDR3 DNA: TGTGCTAGTGGGTTGGGGACTAGCGCCTACGAGCAGTACTTC. This translates into CASGLGTSAYEQYF.

This chain links TRBV7-9 with TRBJ2-1, with D perhaps TRBD2 (6 bases). The CDR3 sequence is 19 residues long. CDR1 and CDR2 (germline): SEHNR, FQNEAQ (reference sequence). The V end was cut by 4 bases, the J end by 0 bases, with 22 bases between. CDR3 nucleotide sequence: TGTGCCAGCAGCTCCCCGATTAAAAGAGCGGGCCACTCCTACAATGAGCAGTTCTTC. It codes for CASSSPIKRAGHSYNEQFF.

The rearrangement uses TRBV30 and TRBJ2-2; 8 positions match TRBD2. The CDR3 sequence is 16 residues long. The ends lost 3 bases at V and 0 bases at J; junction bases unmatched: 6. Per the germline V gene, CDR1 is GTSNPN and CDR2 is SVGIG (reference sequence). CDR3 loop: CAWRNPGLANTGELFF. CDR3 DNA sequence: TGTGCCTGGAGAAATCCGGGACTAGCGAACACCGGGGAGCTGTTTTTT.

CDR3 coding DNA: TGTGCCAGCAGCGCACGTGCGGGAACAATCTACGAGCAGTACTTC. Protein: CASSARAGTIYEQYF. The rearrangement uses TRBV6-1 and TRBJ2-7; D is perhaps TRBD2 (6 bases). The germline CDR1 and CDR2 sequences are MNHNS and SASEGT. The CDR3 spans 15 residues. The V and J ends lost 6 bases and 3 bases respectively, with 18 bases between them.

This clone has just a few counts. The CDR3 reads CASSLGWGGGTEAFF. In nucleotides, the CDR3 is TGTGCCAGCAGTTTAGGTTGGGGAGGGGGGACTGAAGCTTTCTTT. V usage is TRBV27 and J usage is TRBJ1-1; D is possibly TRBD1 (6 bases). Germline-derived CDR1 and CDR2 are MNHEY and SMNVEV (reference sequence). V was pared by 2 bases and J by 5 bases, with 15 bases between. The CDR3 loop spans 15 amino acids.

The chain joins TRBV6-6 to TRBJ2-5; D might be TRBD2 (6 bases). The CDR3 is 13 amino acids. Germline V CDR1 and CDR2: MNHNY, SVGAGI (reference sequence). The V gene lost 4 bases and the J gene lost 5 bases, with 11 bases spanning the gap. CDR3 in amino acids: CASSFIAGETQYF. The CDR3 coding sequence is TGTGCCAGCAGTTTTATTGCGGGGGAGACCCAGTACTTC.

CDR3 coding DNA: TGTGCCAGCAGTTACAACAGGGCCGAGCAGTACTTC. It encodes CASSYNRAEQYF. V gene TRBV28 combines with J gene TRBJ2-7; a weak D match, TRBD1 (6 bases). The CDR3 contains 12 residues. CDR1 and CDR2 (germline): MDHEN, SYDVKM. Trimming pared 4 bases from V and 6 bases from J, leaving 10 bases between.

This chain links TRBV7-9 with TRBJ2-1, with 8 bases that match TRBD2. The CDR3 runs to 16 residues. Per the germline V gene, CDR1 is SEHNR and CDR2 is FQNEAQ (reference sequence). The ends lost 5 bases at V and 4 bases at J; junction bases unmatched: 10. The CDR3 DNA reads TGTGCCAGCAGCCCCCGACGGGAGGGCCCGTACAATGAGCAGTTCTTC. This codes for CASSPRREGPYNEQFF.

The chain carries TRBV5-6 and TRBJ2-2, with unresolved D. The CDR3 runs to 13 residues. V lost 0 bases and J lost 5, with 5 bases in between. Germline lookup yields CDR1 SGHDT and CDR2 YYEEEE. The CDR3: CASSLVFTGELFF. For the CDR3, the DNA is TGTGCCAGCAGCTTGGTATTTACCGGGGAGCTGTTTTTT.

The chain employs TRBV6-5 and TRBJ1-1; 8 positions match TRBD1. Losses at the gene ends were 0 bases for V and 4 bases for J; bases not matched to a gene: 4. Germline V CDR1 and CDR2: MNHEY, SVGAGI. The CDR3 runs 15 residues. The CDR3 DNA sequence: TGTGCCAGCAGTTACTCAGGACAGGGAGGCACTGAAGCTTTCTTT. Translation gives CASSYSGQGGTEAFF.

V gene TRBV9 combines with J gene TRBJ2-7, with 7 bases identical to TRBD2. This CDR3 spans 16 amino acids. V trimming: 0 bases; J trimming: 2 bases; junction bases outside the gene matches: 8. CDR1 is SGDLS, CDR2 YYNGEE, per germline. This chain's CDR3 is CASSVGPAGAAYEQYF. For the CDR3, the DNA is TGTGCCAGCAGCGTAGGTCCCGCGGGAGCGGCCTACGAGCAGTACTTC.

This clone was picked up a small number of times. The chain links TRBV27 to TRBJ1-3; D remains unclear. Germline loops: CDR1 MNHEY, CDR2 SMNVEV (reference sequence). This CDR3 is built from 15 residues. V lost 6 bases to trimming and J lost 3 bases, with 15 bases between them. As DNA, the CDR3 is TGTGCCAGCAGCTCCCTAGCGGCAGATGGAAACACCATATATTTT. Its protein product is CASSSLAADGNTIYF.

The V and J genes are TRBV7-9 and TRBJ2-2; a weak D match, TRBD1 (5 bases). This CDR3 contains 15 residues. The V end was cut by 2 bases, the J end by 3 bases, with 10 bases between. Germline V lookup: CDR1 SEHNR, CDR2 FQNEAQ (reference sequence). The CDR3 DNA is TGTGCCAGCAGCTTATGGGGCCTAGACACCGGGGAGCTGTTTTTT. It encodes CASSLWGLDTGELFF.

V usage is TRBV30 and J usage is TRBJ2-7; possible D gene TRBD1, 5 bases. The ends were cut back, 6 bases at V and 3 bases at J, with 15 bases in the middle. The CDR3 contains 13 residues. The germline V gene encodes CDR1 GTSNPN and CDR2 SVGIG (reference sequence). CDR3 sequence: CACAAGNNYEQYF. The CDR3 DNA sequence: TGTGCCTGTGCGGCAGGGAATAACTACGAGCAGTACTTC.